A single sample gave rise to the 7 T cell receptor beta chains below, sequenced in a study of blood T cell repertoires in COVID-19. Assay used: immunoSEQ multiplex PCR; TCRdb lists only in-frame clones, some missing. Of approximately 400,000 clones in the sample, more than 75% are singletons; the top ten hold more than 1%. Input material: PBMCs or T cells enriched from blood (not recorded which). Receptors were obtained from a woman aged 18-30 years who had recovered from COVID-19.

The rearrangement uses TRBV7-3 and TRBJ2-1, with D maybe TRBD1 (7 bases). The ends were cut back, 2 bases at V and 0 bases at J, with 8 bases in the middle. The CDR3 contains 15 residues. Germline loops: CDR1 SGHTA, CDR2 FQGTGA. The CDR3 loop reads CASSLQGGSYNEQFF. The CDR3 DNA reads as TGTGCCAGCAGCTTACAGGGGGGCTCCTACAATGAGCAGTTCTTC.

The chain is built from TRBV5-1 and TRBJ1-1; a possible D gene is TRBD1 (6 bases). CDR1 and CDR2 from the germline V gene are SGHRS and YFSETQ. V was clipped by 3 bases and J by 4 bases, with 13 bases between them. The CDR3 totals 14 residues. This chain's CDR3 is CASSWTDQTTEAFF. The CDR3 coding sequence is TGCGCCAGCAGCTGGACAGACCAGACCACTGAAGCTTTCTTT. The complete variable domain, with remaining parts taken from reference TRBV5-1 and TRBJ1-1, reads KAGVTQTPRYLIKTRGQQVTLSCSPISGHRSVSWYQQTPGQGLQFLFEYFSETQRNKGNFPGRFSGRQFSNSRSEMNVSTLELGDSALYLCASSWTDQTTEAFFGQGTRLTVV.

The chain couples TRBV3-1 (or the pseudogene TRBV3-2) to TRBJ2-3; TRBD2 might be the D (6 bases). The V gene lost 4 bases and the J gene lost 2 bases, with 13 bases spanning the gap. CDR3 length: 15 residues. Germline values: CDR1 LGHDT, CDR2 YNNKEL (reference sequence). In nucleotides, the CDR3 is TGTGCCAGCAGCCTACTAGCCCGAGTCACAGATACGCAGTATTTT. It translates to CASSLLARVTDTQYF.

The rearrangement uses TRBV4-1 and TRBJ1-3, with D unresolved. CDR1 MGHRA and CDR2 YSYEKL come from the germline V gene. The CDR3 runs 15 residues. The germline V and J ends were trimmed by 4 bases and 2 bases, with 12 bases remaining between them. The CDR3 bases are TGCGCCAGCAGCCGTATCCGTTGGCCTGGAAACACCATATATTTT. It is translated as CASSRIRWPGNTIYF.

The chain couples TRBV9 to TRBJ2-5; the match to TRBD1 covers 9 bases. From germline, CDR1 is SGDLS and CDR2 YYNGEE. This CDR3 has 13 residues. The J segment lost 2 bases and the V segment lost 5 bases, leaving 1 base of the junction unmatched. CDR3 coding DNA: TGTGCCAGCAGTGGGACAGGGCAAGAGACCCAGTACTTC. Amino acid sequence: CASSGTGQETQYF.

The chain employs TRBV12-3 or TRBV12-4 and TRBJ1-1; perhaps TRBD1 as D (5 bases). The V gene lost 3 bases and the J gene lost 7 bases, with 12 bases spanning the gap. The CDR3 totals 13 residues. Here the CDR3 reads CASSFSGDGEAFF. Here the CDR3 DNA reads TGTGCCAGCAGTTTCTCGGGGGACGGTGAAGCTTTCTTT.

The rearrangement uses TRBV24-1 and TRBJ1-2; D gene unclear. Germline V gives CDR1 KGHDR, CDR2 SFDVKD. The CDR3 runs 15 residues. Trimming took 5 bases from V and 2 from J, leaving 14 bases between them. The CDR3 nucleotides read TGTGCCACCAGTGTCCGGAGACCGGGAAACTATGGCTACACCTTC. Translated: CATSVRRPGNYGYTF.